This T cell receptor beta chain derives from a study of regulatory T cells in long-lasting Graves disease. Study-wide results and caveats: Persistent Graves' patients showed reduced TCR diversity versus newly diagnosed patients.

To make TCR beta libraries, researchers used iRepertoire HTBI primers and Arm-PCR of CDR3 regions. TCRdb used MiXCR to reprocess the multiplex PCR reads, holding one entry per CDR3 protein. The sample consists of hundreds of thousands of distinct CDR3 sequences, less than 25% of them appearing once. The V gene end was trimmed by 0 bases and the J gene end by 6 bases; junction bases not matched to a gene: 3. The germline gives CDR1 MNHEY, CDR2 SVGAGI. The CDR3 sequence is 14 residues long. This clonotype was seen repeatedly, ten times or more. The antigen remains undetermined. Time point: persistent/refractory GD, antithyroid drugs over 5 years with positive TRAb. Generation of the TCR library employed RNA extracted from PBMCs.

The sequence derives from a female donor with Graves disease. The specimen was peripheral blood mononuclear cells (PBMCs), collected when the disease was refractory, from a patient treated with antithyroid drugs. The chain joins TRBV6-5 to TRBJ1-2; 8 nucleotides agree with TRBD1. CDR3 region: CASSYSRQGNGYTF. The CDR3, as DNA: TGTGCCAGCAGTTACTCGAGACAGGGGAATGGCTACACCTTC.